The table lists the clone carrying this T cell receptor (beta chain) with a few counts. What it binds is not known. V shed 6 bases and J 2 bases; nucleotides not matched to a gene: 8. The CDR3 runs to 16 residues. Per the germline V gene, CDR1 is LNHDA and CDR2 is SQIVND (reference sequence). This sample stems from a study of shared clonotypes between healthy human individuals. Background on the study: Donors had three CD4 naive, three CD4 memory, two CD8 naive and one CD8 memory plate apiece.

Here immunoSEQ multiplex PCR was the method, and the copy in TCRdb shows in-frame clones only, minus some. The repertoire consists of around 610,000 clones, with about 96% occurring once and the leading ten covering approximately 0.12%. Study results and limitations: Few donors limited the genetic and exposure-history diversity represented. Naive subsets generally had larger estimated richness than memory subsets.

Naive CD8 cells, CD45RO-negative and positively selected for CCR7, excluded terminally differentiated effector memory CD45RA+ cells. Free of recent acute infections or vaccinations, the donors were healthy HIV-negative adults. The sample comprised naive CD8+ T cells sorted from blood. The chain employs TRBV19 and TRBJ2-1, with 9 bases aligning to TRBD2. This TCR came from a woman younger than 45 in good health. The CDR3 reads CASSPLAGVAYNEQFF. CDR3 nucleotide sequence: TGTGCCAGTAGCCCATTAGCGGGAGTAGCCTACAATGAGCAGTTCTTC.